The 3 T cell receptor beta chains reported below all come from one sample, sequenced in a study of blood T cell repertoires in COVID-19. Assay used: immunoSEQ multiplex PCR; TCRdb lists only in-frame clones, some missing. This table has some 230,000 clones, approximately 86% appearing once. Material: peripheral blood. Every receptor here comes from a woman between 50 and 59 years old with COVID-19, enrolled during active disease.

V usage is TRBV24-1 and J usage is TRBJ2-7, with 8 bases aligning to TRBD1. V lost 8 bases, J lost 5 bases, and 4 bases stayed unmatched. The CDR3 contains 12 residues. Germline V lookup: CDR1 KGHDR, CDR2 SFDVKD. CDR3 nucleotide sequence: TGTGCCACCAACCAGGGGGCCCACGAGCAGTACGTC. It translates to CATNQGAHEQYV.

The V and J genes are TRBV6-6 and TRBJ2-3, with a weak D call TRBD2 (5 bases). The CDR3 is made up of 13 amino acids. V lost 7 bases and J 4 bases, leaving 12 bases between the germline ends. The V gene's germline CDR1 is MNHNY and CDR2 SVGAGI (reference sequence). CDR3 DNA sequence: TGTGCCAGCAACTCGCTCGGGGCAGATACGCAGTATTTT. Translated, it gives CASNSLGADTQYF.

This clone was detected only once. V gene TRBV9 combines with J gene TRBJ2-1; weak D call: TRBD2 (5 bases). Germline V gene data show CDR1 as SGDLS and CDR2 as YYNGEE. The CDR3 contains 15 residues. V lost 4 bases to trimming and J lost 0 bases, with 11 bases between them. In DNA form, the CDR3 reads TGTGCCAGCAGCCAGGACTGGAGCTCCTACAATGAGCAGTTCTTC. Translation gives CASSQDWSSYNEQFF.